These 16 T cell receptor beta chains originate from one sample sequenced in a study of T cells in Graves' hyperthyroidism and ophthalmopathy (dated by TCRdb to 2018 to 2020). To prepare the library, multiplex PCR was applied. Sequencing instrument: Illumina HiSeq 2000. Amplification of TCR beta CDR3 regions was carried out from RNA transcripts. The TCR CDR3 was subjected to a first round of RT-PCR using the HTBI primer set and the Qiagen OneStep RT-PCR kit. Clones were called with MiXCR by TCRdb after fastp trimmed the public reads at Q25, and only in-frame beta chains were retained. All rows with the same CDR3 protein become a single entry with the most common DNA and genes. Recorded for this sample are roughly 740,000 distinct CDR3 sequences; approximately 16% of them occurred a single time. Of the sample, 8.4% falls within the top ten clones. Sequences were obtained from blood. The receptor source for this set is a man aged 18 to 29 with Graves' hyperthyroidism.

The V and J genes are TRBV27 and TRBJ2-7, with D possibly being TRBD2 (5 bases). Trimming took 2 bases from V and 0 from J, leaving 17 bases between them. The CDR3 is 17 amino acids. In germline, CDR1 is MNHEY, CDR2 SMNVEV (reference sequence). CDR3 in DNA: TGTGCCAGCAGTTTACAGGCTCCGTTAGCGAGCTCCTACGAGCAGTACTTC. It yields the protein CASSLQAPLASSYEQYF.

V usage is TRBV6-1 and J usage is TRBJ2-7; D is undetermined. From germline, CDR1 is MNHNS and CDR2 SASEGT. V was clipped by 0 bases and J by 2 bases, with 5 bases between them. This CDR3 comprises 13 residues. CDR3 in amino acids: CASSEARTYEQYF. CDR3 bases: TGTGCCAGCAGTGAAGCGCGCACCTACGAGCAGTACTTC.

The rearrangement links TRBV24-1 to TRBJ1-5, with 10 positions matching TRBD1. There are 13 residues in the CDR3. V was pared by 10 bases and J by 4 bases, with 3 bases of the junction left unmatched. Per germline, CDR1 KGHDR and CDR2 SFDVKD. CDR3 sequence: CATDRGPNQPQHF. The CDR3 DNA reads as TGTGCCACTGACAGGGGGCCAAATCAGCCCCAGCATTTT.

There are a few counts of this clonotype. The CDR3 coding sequence is TGTGCCAGCATGGGGGAAGCGTCCTATAATTCACCCCTCCACTTT. It yields the protein CASMGEASYNSPLHF. J is TRBJ1-6 and V is TRBV28; weak D call: TRBD1 (5 bases). Looked up from germline, CDR1 is MDHEN and CDR2 is SYDVKM. The CDR3 runs to 15 residues. The germline V and J ends were trimmed by 7 bases and 1 base, with 11 bases remaining between them.

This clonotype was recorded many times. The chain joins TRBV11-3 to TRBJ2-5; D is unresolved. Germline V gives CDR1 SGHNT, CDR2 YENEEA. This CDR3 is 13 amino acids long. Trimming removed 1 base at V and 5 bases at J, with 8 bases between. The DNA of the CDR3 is TGTGCCAGCAGCTTAGTCATCTTGGAGACCCAGTACTTC. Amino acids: CASSLVILETQYF.

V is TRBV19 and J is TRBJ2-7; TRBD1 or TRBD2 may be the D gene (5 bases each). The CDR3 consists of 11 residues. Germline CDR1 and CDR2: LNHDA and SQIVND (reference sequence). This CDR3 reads CATGPSYEQYF. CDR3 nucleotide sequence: TGTGCGACGGGGCCCTCCTACGAGCAGTACTTC.

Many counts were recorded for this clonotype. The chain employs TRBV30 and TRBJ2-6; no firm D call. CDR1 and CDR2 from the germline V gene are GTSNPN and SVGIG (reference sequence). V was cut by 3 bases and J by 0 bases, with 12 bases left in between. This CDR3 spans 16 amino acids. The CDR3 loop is CAWSRIGNSGANVLTF. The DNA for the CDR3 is TGTGCCTGGAGCCGGATCGGAAACTCTGGGGCCAACGTCCTGACTTTC. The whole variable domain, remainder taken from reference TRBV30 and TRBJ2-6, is SQTIHQWPATLVQPVGSPLSLECTVEGTSNPNLYWYRQAAGRGLQLLFYSVGIGQISSEVPQNLSASRPQDRQFILSSKKLLLSDSGFYLCAWSRIGNSGANVLTFGAGSRLTVL.

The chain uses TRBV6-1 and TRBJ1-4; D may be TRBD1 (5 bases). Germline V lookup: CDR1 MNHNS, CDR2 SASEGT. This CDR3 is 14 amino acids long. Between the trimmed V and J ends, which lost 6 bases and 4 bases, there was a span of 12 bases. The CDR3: CASSEDKVNEKLFF. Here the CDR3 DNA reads TGTGCCAGCAGCGAGGACAAAGTTAATGAAAAACTGTTTTTT.

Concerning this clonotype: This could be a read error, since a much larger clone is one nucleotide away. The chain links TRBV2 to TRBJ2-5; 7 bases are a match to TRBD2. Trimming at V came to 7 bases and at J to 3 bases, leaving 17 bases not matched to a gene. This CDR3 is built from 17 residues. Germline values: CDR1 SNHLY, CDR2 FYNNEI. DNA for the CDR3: TGTGCCAGCAACTTGATGGGGCCTAGCGGTTACGAAGAGACCCAGTACTTC. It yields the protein CASNLMGPSGYEETQYF.

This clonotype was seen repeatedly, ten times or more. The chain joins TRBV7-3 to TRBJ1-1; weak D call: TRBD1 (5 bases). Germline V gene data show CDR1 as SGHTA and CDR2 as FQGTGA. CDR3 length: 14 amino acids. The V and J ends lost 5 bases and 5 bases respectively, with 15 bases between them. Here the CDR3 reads CASSPASGKTEAFF. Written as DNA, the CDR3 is TGTGCCAGCAGCCCCGCTTCAGGGAAAACTGAAGCTTTCTTT.

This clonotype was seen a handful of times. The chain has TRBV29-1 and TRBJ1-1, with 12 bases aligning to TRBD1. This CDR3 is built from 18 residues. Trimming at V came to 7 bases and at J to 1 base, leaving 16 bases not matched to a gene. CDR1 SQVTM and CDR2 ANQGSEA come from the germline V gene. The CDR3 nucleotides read TGCAGCGCCCCCCGGGACAGGGGGCAAGCGGGATCGAACACTGAAGCTTTCTTT. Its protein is CSAPRDRGQAGSNTEAFF.

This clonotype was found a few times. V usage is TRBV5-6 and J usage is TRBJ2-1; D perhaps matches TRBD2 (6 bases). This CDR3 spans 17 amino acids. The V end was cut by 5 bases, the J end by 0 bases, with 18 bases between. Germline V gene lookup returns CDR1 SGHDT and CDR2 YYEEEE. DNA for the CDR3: TGTGCCAGCAGACGACCGGGACTGGACCTCTCCTACAATGAGCAGTTCTTC. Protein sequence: CASRRPGLDLSYNEQFF.

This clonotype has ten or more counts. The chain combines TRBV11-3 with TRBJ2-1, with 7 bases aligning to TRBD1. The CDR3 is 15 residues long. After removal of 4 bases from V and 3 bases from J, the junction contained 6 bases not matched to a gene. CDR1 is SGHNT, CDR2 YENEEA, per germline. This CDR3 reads CASSSTGDNYNEQFF. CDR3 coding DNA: TGTGCCAGCAGCTCAACAGGGGATAACTACAATGAGCAGTTCTTC.

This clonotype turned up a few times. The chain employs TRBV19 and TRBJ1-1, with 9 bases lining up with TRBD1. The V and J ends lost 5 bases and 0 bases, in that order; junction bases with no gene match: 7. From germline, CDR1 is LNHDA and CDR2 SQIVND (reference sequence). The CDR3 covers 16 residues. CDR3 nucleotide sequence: TGTGCCAGTAGTCCGGGGACAGGGAGGATGAACACTGAAGCTTTCTTT. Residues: CASSPGTGRMNTEAFF.

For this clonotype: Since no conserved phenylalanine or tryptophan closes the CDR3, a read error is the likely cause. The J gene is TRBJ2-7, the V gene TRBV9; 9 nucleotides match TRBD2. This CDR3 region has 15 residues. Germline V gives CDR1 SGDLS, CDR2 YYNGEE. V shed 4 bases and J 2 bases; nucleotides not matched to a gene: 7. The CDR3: CASSPRLAETYEQYS. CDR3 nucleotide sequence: TGTGCCAGCAGCCCGCGACTAGCGGAGACCTACGAGCAGTACTCC.

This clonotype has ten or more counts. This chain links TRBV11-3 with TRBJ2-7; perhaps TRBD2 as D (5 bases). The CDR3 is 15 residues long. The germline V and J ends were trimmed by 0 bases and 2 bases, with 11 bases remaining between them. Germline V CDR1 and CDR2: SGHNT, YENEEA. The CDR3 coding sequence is TGTGCCAGCAGCTTAGACGGGGATCGTCCCTACGAGCAGTACTTC. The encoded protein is CASSLDGDRPYEQYF.